The rows below give T cell receptor beta chains drawn from one sample of a study of blood T cell repertoires in COVID-19. Method: immunoSEQ multiplex PCR; TCRdb's copy keeps in-frame clones and lacks some. In the table there are roughly 670,000 clones, more than 80% of which are singletons. Material: peripheral blood. These receptors all stem from a woman younger than 30 with acute or convalescent COVID-19. Each CDR3 is given with its conserved first and last residue. The order of the fields is CDR3 protein, CDR3 DNA, V gene, D gene, clone size, J gene. D genes are given only for firm matches. Not every row has a clone size; where given, it reads once, few, many or a size class.

CASSAISGPRTGSGYTF	TGTGCCAGCAGTGCTATTTCCGGACCTCGGACGGGGAGCGGCTACACCTTC	TRBV2	NA	NA	TRBJ1-2
CASSQVEGAYEKLFF	TGTGCCAGCAGCCAAGTAGAGGGGGCTTATGAAAAACTGTTTTTT	TRBV3-1/TRBV3-2	TRBD1	NA	TRBJ1-4
CASSLEAGGRNEQFF	TGTGCCAGCAGCTTGGAAGCGGGGGGGCGCAATGAGCAGTTCTTC	TRBV5-4	TRBD2	NA	TRBJ2-1
CASSMMAGGLDEQYF	TGTGCCAGTAGTATGATGGCAGGGGGCTTGGACGAGCAGTACTTC	TRBV19	TRBD1	NA	TRBJ2-7
CATRMGQGDGYTF	TGTGCCACCCGAATGGGACAGGGGGATGGCTACACCTTC	TRBV24-1	TRBD1	NA	TRBJ1-2
CASSLRGGEGVYGYTF	TGTGCCAGCAGTTTACGCGGAGGGGAGGGGGTCTATGGCTACACCTTC	TRBV28	NA	NA	TRBJ1-2
CASSSSPGQGYEQYF	TGTGCCAGCAGCTCCTCACCGGGACAGGGTTACGAGCAGTACTTC	TRBV11-2	TRBD1	NA	TRBJ2-7
CASSGTTGVQFF	TGCGCCAGCAGCGGAACGACAGGGGTTCAGTTCTTC	TRBV5-1	TRBD1	NA	TRBJ2-1
CASSYGGGGRNTIYF	TGTGCCAGCAGTTACGGAGGAGGTGGGAGAAACACCATATATTTT	TRBV6-2/TRBV6-3	NA	NA	TRBJ1-3
CSVAGLAGNTDTQYF	TGCAGCGTGGCGGGACTAGCGGGGAACACAGATACGCAGTATTTT	TRBV29-1	TRBD2	NA	TRBJ2-3
CASSPDRGRGYTF	TGTGCCAGCAGCCCCGACAGGGGACGGGGCTACACCTTC	TRBV7-8	TRBD1	NA	TRBJ1-2
CATNYAGELFF	TGTGCCACCAACTACGCCGGGGAGCTGTTTTTT	TRBV27	NA	NA	TRBJ2-2
CASSVGQGGEQFF	TGTGCCAGCAGCGTAGGCCAGGGGGGTGAGCAGTTCTTC	TRBV9	NA	NA	TRBJ2-1
CASSPTQGFNTEAFF	TGTGCCAGCAGCCCCACGCAGGGCTTTAACACTGAAGCTTTCTTT	TRBV7-6	NA	NA	TRBJ1-1
CASSEDRGQPQHF	TGTGCCAGCAGCGAGGACAGGGGTCAGCCCCAGCATTTT	TRBV7-2	TRBD1	NA	TRBJ1-5
CASSEDRRSYIQYF	TGTGCCAGCAGTGAGGACAGACGGAGTTACATTCAGTACTTC	TRBV6-1	NA	NA	TRBJ2-4
CATSGQIETSYEQYF	TGTGCCACCAGTGGCCAGATTGAAACGTCCTACGAGCAGTACTTC	TRBV24-1	NA	NA	TRBJ2-7
CASSQDKLRDYGYTF	TGCGCCAGCAGCCAAGATAAGCTCAGGGACTATGGCTACACCTTC	TRBV4-3	NA	NA	TRBJ1-2
CASSARTGLSGNTIYF	TGTGCCAGCAGCGCCCGAACGGGACTCTCTGGAAACACCATATATTTT	TRBV5-6	NA	NA	TRBJ1-3
CASSPNRGQYF	TGTGCCAGCAGTCCTAACCGGGGTCAGTACTTC	TRBV12-3/TRBV12-4	NA	NA	TRBJ2-7
CARAYEQYF	TGTGCCCGGGCCTACGAGCAGTACTTC	TRBV24-1	NA	NA	TRBJ2-7
CASSVDGDRVGDTGELFF	TGTGCCAGCAGCGTAGATGGGGACAGGGTCGGCGACACCGGGGAGCTGTTTTTT	TRBV9	TRBD1	NA	TRBJ2-2
CASARCFSCKDRDPYEQYF	TGTGCCAGCGCACGTTGCTTTTCCTGCAAAGACAGGGACCCCTACGAGCAGTACTTC	TRBV21-1	NA	NA	TRBJ2-7
CSVVGENYGYTF	TGCAGCGTTGTTGGAGAAAACTATGGCTACACCTTC	TRBV29-1	NA	few	TRBJ1-2
CATSIVRGGKGSPLHF	TGTGCCACCAGCATCGTAAGGGGGGGGAAGGGTTCACCCCTCCACTTT	TRBV24-1	NA	NA	TRBJ1-6
CASGTREGLNTEAFF	TGTGCCAGCGGGACCCGGGAGGGCTTGAACACTGAAGCTTTCTTT	TRBV27	NA	NA	TRBJ1-1
CASSIQEGLYTQYF	TGTGCCAGTAGTATCCAAGAGGGATTATATACGCAGTATTTT	TRBV19	NA	NA	TRBJ2-3
CASSLGLAGGVISYEQYF	TGCGCCAGCAGCTTGGGACTAGCGGGGGGCGTCATCTCCTACGAGCAGTACTTC	TRBV5-1	TRBD2	NA	TRBJ2-7
CASSPRGEQFF	TGTGCCAGCAGTCCTCGGGGTGAGCAGTTCTTC	TRBV7-2	NA	NA	TRBJ2-1
CASNGREGGEQFF	TGCGCCAGCAACGGGCGAGAGGGTGGTGAGCAGTTCTTC	TRBV5-1	NA	NA	TRBJ2-1
CATGQGAGGANVLTF	TGTGCCACCGGCCAGGGGGCGGGGGGGGCCAACGTCCTGACTTTC	TRBV24-1	TRBD1	NA	TRBJ2-6
CAISADRGGEKLFF	TGTGCCATCAGCGCAGACAGGGGAGGCGAAAAACTGTTTTTT	TRBV10-3	TRBD1	once	TRBJ1-4
CASSLPGGPIYEQYF	TGCGCCAGCAGCTTGCCGGGGGGGCCTATATACGAGCAGTACTTC	TRBV5-1	TRBD2	once	TRBJ2-7
CASSLVQGNYEQYF	TGCGCCAGCAGCTTGGTACAGGGGAACTACGAGCAGTACTTC	TRBV5-1	TRBD1	NA	TRBJ2-7
CATTVTGGSYGYTF	TGTGCCACCACTGTGACAGGGGGCAGCTATGGCTACACCTTC	TRBV15	TRBD1	NA	TRBJ1-2
CASSLLDRGWLGYTF	TGTGCCAGCAGCCTTCTTGACAGGGGATGGCTAGGCTACACCTTC	TRBV5-6	TRBD1	NA	TRBJ1-2
CASSPGRAVYGYTF	TGCGCCAGCAGCCCTGGGCGGGCGGTCTATGGCTACACCTTC	TRBV4-3	NA	NA	TRBJ1-2
CASSSRDKGWATDTQYF	TGTGCCAGCAGCTCCCGGGACAAGGGGTGGGCCACAGATACGCAGTATTTT	TRBV5-4	NA	once	TRBJ2-3
CASSQWTGFGYTF	TGCGCCAGCAGCCAATGGACAGGGTTTGGCTACACCTTC	TRBV4-1	TRBD1	NA	TRBJ1-2
CASSLARPGYTF	TGTGCCAGCAGCTTAGCGAGGCCCGGTTACACCTTC	TRBV7-9	NA	NA	TRBJ1-2
CASSRGQGQFF	TGTGCCAGCAGCCGGGGACAGGGTCAGTTCTTC	TRBV5-6	TRBD1	NA	TRBJ2-1
CASSFMGHDPNVTEAFF	TGTGCCAGCAGCTTTATGGGGCATGACCCGAATGTCACTGAAGCTTTCTTT	TRBV11-2	NA	few	TRBJ1-1
CASSQDSGNTIYF	TGTGCCAGCAGCCAAGATTCGGGAAACACCATATATTTT	TRBV3-1/TRBV3-2	NA	NA	TRBJ1-3
CASSQGGGGYEQYF	TGCGCCAGCAGCCAAGGGGGGGGCGGCTACGAGCAGTACTTC	TRBV4-1	NA	NA	TRBJ2-7
CAWSRSGGAADTQYF	TGTGCCTGGAGTAGAAGCGGGGGGGCGGCAGATACGCAGTATTTT	TRBV30	TRBD2	NA	TRBJ2-3
CASGLVGGDNQPQHF	TGTGCTAGTGGCCTGGTCGGGGGTGACAATCAGCCCCAGCATTTT	TRBV12-5	NA	once	TRBJ1-5
CASSLGYQQETQYF	TGCGCCAGCAGCTTGGGCTATCAACAAGAGACCCAGTACTTC	TRBV5-1	NA	NA	TRBJ2-5
CAWSVRGATEAFF	TGTGCCTGGAGTGTACGGGGGGCAACTGAAGCTTTCTTT	TRBV30	NA	once	TRBJ1-1
CASSPQTGYHEQFF	TGTGCCAGCAGCCCCCAAACAGGTTACCATGAGCAGTTCTTC	TRBV9	NA	NA	TRBJ2-1
CASSEYPGGYTF	TGTGCCAGCAGTGAATATCCGGGGGGCTACACCTTC	TRBV25-1	NA	NA	TRBJ1-2
CASTGGIDGELFF	TGTGCCAGCACTGGGGGGATCGACGGGGAGCTGTTTTTT	TRBV7-8	NA	NA	TRBJ2-2